The 19 T cell receptor beta chains below were found in one sample sequenced in a study of T cell responses to AZD1222 COVID-19 vaccine. Assay: immunoSEQ multiplex PCR; the TCRdb copy retains only in-frame clones and omits some. Of more than 100,000 clones listed, roughly 90% are singletons. The material sequenced was peripheral blood, taken 28 days after the second AZD1222 dose. The receptors shown here come from an adult who received the AZD1222 COVID-19 vaccine.

The V gene is TRBV4-2, the J gene TRBJ2-5; 11 nucleotides agree with TRBD2. V lost 2 bases to trimming and J lost 5 bases; unmatched junction nucleotides: 13. Germline CDR1 and CDR2: LGHNA and YNFKEQ. The CDR3 length is 18 residues. The CDR3 DNA reads TGTGCCAGCAGCCAAAACGTTCTAGCGGGAGGCCCTCTTGAGACCCAGTACTTC. Residues: CASSQNVLAGGPLETQYF.

J is TRBJ1-4 and V is TRBV6-5; a possible D gene is TRBD1 (6 bases). The CDR3 loop spans 13 amino acids. Per germline, CDR1 MNHEY and CDR2 SVGAGI. Trimming took off 6 bases at V and 5 bases at J, with 10 bases between the two ends. The CDR3 loop is CASRADRNEKLFF. The DNA for the CDR3 is TGTGCCAGCAGAGCCGACAGGAATGAAAAACTGTTTTTT.

This chain connects TRBV3-1 (or the pseudogene TRBV3-2) to TRBJ2-1, with 15 bases lining up with TRBD2. Germline assignment: CDR1 LGHDT and CDR2 YNNKEL (reference sequence). This CDR3 spans 16 amino acids. The V and J ends lost 4 bases and 8 bases, in that order; junction bases with no gene match: 6. The CDR3 region is CASSLGTSGRRDEQFF. Here the CDR3 DNA reads TGTGCCAGCAGCCTCGGGACTAGCGGGAGGAGGGATGAGCAGTTCTTC.

The chain combines TRBV6-2 or TRBV6-3 with TRBJ1-4; weak D call: TRBD1 (6 bases). Between the trimmed V and J ends, which lost 4 bases and 0 bases, there was a span of 12 bases. Germline V lookup: CDR1 MNHEY, CDR2 SVGEGT. The CDR3 extends over 16 amino acids. DNA for the CDR3: TGTGCCAGCAGTTCACGACAGGATGCAACTAATGAAAAACTGTTTTTT. It translates to CASSSRQDATNEKLFF.

This sequence joins TRBV24-1 and TRBJ1-5, with D unclear. This CDR3 is built from 12 residues. Looked up from germline, CDR1 is KGHDR and CDR2 is SFDVKD. V was cut by 4 bases and J by 4 bases, with 4 bases left in between. CDR3 DNA sequence: TGTGCCACCAGTGACAGGAATCAGCCCCAGCATTTT. Translating it yields CATSDRNQPQHF.

The rearrangement joins TRBV5-4 to TRBJ2-4; 7 nucleotides match TRBD1. V shed 4 bases and J 2 bases; nucleotides not matched to a gene: 9. The germline gives CDR1 SGHNT, CDR2 YYREEE (reference sequence). The CDR3 contains 16 residues. CDR3 sequence reads: CASSQGTVLTKNIQYF. CDR3 nucleotides: TGTGCCAGCAGCCAAGGGACAGTGTTAACCAAAAACATTCAGTACTTC. Full variable domain (outside the CDR3, taken from reference TRBV5-4 and TRBJ2-4): ETGVTQSPTHLIKTRGQQVTLRCSSQSGHNTVSWYQQALGQGPQFIFQYYREEENGRGNFPPRFSGLQFPNYSSELNVNALELDDSALYLCASSQGTVLTKNIQYFGAGTRLSVL.

V and J are TRBV9 and TRBJ2-3, with 9 bases matching TRBD2. The CDR3 length is 18 residues. Unmatched junction bases numbered 10, after V lost 2 bases and J lost 0 bases. Germline assignment: CDR1 SGDLS and CDR2 YYNGEE. The CDR3 coding sequence is TGTGCCAGCAGCGTCTACCTGACTAGCGGTTCTAGCACAGATACGCAGTATTTT. Translated: CASSVYLTSGSSTDTQYF.

The chain uses TRBV11-3 and TRBJ1-5; 10 nucleotides agree with TRBD1. The CDR3 is made up of 19 amino acids. V gave up 5 bases and J gave up 2 bases; unmatched junction bases: 15. Germline CDR1 is SGHNT and CDR2 is YENEEA. CDR3 loop: CASSRRGGQGCCGNQPQHF. The DNA for the CDR3 is TGTGCCAGCAGCCGCCGAGGGGGACAGGGGTGTTGTGGCAATCAGCCCCAGCATTTT.

J is TRBJ2-2 and V is TRBV4-1; 8 nucleotides agree with TRBD1. The trim removed 10 bases at V and 6 bases at J, leaving 16 bases unmatched. Looked up from germline, CDR1 is MGHRA and CDR2 is YSYEKL. The CDR3 is made up of 16 amino acids. The CDR3 DNA is TGCGCCACGGCCGACAGGGGTAACTCTAGACCCGGGGAGCTGTTTTTT. Its translation: CATADRGNSRPGELFF.

The gene calls are TRBV24-1 and TRBJ2-1; tentative D call: TRBD1 (10 bases). CDR1 and CDR2 from the germline V gene are KGHDR and SFDVKD. This CDR3 region has 20 residues. Trimming took 5 bases from V and 3 from J, leaving 28 bases between them. The CDR3 here is CATSAPTGGENSGSYNEQFF. CDR3 bases: TGTGCCACCAGTGCTCCGACAGGGGGCGAGAATAGCGGGAGCTACAATGAGCAGTTCTTC.

The chain is built from TRBV25-1 and TRBJ2-3, with D uncertain. The V end was cut by 3 bases, the J end by 0 bases, with 16 bases between. The CDR3 has 17 residues. Germline V CDR1 and CDR2: MGHDK, SYGVNS. The CDR3 sequence is CASSEAPRPTSTDTQYF. The CDR3 coding sequence is TGTGCCAGCAGTGAGGCCCCTCGGCCAACTAGCACAGATACGCAGTATTTT.

The chain combines TRBV7-6 with TRBJ1-4; D remains ambiguous. Germline loops: CDR1 SGHVS, CDR2 FNYEAQ. CDR3 length: 15 residues. Trimming pared 3 bases from V and 3 bases from J, leaving 11 bases between. This CDR3 is CASSLDGRANEKLFF. The CDR3 nucleotides are TGTGCCAGCAGCTTGGATGGGCGTGCTAATGAAAAACTGTTTTTT.

The rearrangement joins TRBV2 to TRBJ2-7; maybe TRBD2 (7 bases). The CDR3 is 14 residues long. Deletions cut 7 bases from V and 3 bases from J, with 16 bases between. From germline, CDR1 is SNHLY and CDR2 FYNNEI. CDR3 DNA: TGTGCCAGCAACAGGGAGGGAGTCGGCTACGAGCAGTACTTC. This encodes CASNREGVGYEQYF. The entire variable domain, with the rest obtained from reference TRBV2 and TRBJ2-7, is as follows: EPEVTQTPSHQVTQMGQEVILRCVPISNHLYFYWYRQILGQKVEFLVSFYNNEISEKSEIFDDQFSVERPDGSNFTLKIRSTKLEDSAMYFCASNREGVGYEQYFGPGTRLTVT.

The chain has TRBV6-5 and TRBJ1-6, with D possibly being TRBD1 (6 bases). The germline V gene has CDR1 MNHEY and CDR2 SVGAGI. The CDR3 is 14 residues long. The V gene lost 6 bases and the J gene lost 7 bases, with 13 bases spanning the gap. The chain's CDR3 is CASRVQGINSPLHF. As DNA, the CDR3 is TGTGCCAGCAGAGTTCAGGGGATCAATTCACCCCTCCACTTT.

This CDR3 reads CASGSNSGNTIYF. CDR3 nucleotides: TGTGCCAGTGGGAGTAACTCTGGAAACACCATATATTTT. The rearrangement links TRBV10-3 to TRBJ1-3, with D hard to call. V lost 10 bases and J lost 0, with 10 bases in between. The CDR3 extends over 13 amino acids. Germline V gives CDR1 ENHRY, CDR2 SYGVKD.

This sequence joins TRBV18 and TRBJ2-7, with 11 bases identical to TRBD1. Trimming removed 4 bases from V and 2 bases from J; junction bases left unmatched: 4. CDR3 length equals 15 residues. The V gene's germline CDR1 is KGHSH and CDR2 LQKENI. The CDR3 sequence: CASSQGGQGAYEQYF. The CDR3 DNA follows: TGTGCCAGCTCACAGGGGGGACAGGGGGCCTACGAGCAGTACTTC.

This chain links TRBV18 with TRBJ1-6; a weak D match, TRBD1 (5 bases). The length of the CDR3 is 14 residues. CDR1 is KGHSH and CDR2 is LQKENI in the germline V gene. Trimming pared 4 bases from V and 8 bases from J, leaving 12 bases between. CDR3 in DNA: TGTGCCAGCTCACGAGACAGCGGAGATTCACCCCTCCACTTT. Translated, it gives CASSRDSGDSPLHF.

The V call is TRBV5-1, the J call TRBJ1-6; D is undetermined. Germline lookup yields CDR1 SGHRS and CDR2 YFSETQ. There are 15 residues in the CDR3. Trimming removed 4 bases from V and 3 bases from J, with 11 bases in between. Written as DNA, the CDR3 is TGCGCCAGCAGCGGGCGGACGGACTATAATTCACCCCTCCACTTT. The encoded protein is CASSGRTDYNSPLHF.

This sequence joins TRBV6-4 and TRBJ2-7; D unclear. The CDR3 covers 12 residues. Trimming took off 5 bases at V and 3 bases at J, with 8 bases between the two ends. CDR1 is MRHNA, CDR2 SNTAGT, per germline. In nucleotides, the CDR3 is TGTGCCAGCAGTATCGCTGTCTACGAGCAGTACTTC. Translated, it gives CASSIAVYEQYF.